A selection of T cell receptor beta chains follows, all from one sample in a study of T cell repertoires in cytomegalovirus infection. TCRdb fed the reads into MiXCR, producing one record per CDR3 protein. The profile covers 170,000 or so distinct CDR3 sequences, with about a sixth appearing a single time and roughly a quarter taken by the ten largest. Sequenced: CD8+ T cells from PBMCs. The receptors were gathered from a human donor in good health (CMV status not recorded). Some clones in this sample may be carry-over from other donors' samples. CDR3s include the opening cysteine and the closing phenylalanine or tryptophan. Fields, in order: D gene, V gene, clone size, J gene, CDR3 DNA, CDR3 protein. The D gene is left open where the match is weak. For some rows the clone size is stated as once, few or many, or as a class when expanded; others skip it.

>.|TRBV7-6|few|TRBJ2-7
TGTGCCAGCGCCTCGGCAGCTACCTACGAGCAGTACTTC
CASASAATYEQYF
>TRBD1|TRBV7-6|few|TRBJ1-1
TGTGCCAGCAGTAGGGACAGGGGGACTGAAGCTTTCTTT
CASSRDRGTEAFF
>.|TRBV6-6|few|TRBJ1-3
TGTGCCAGCAGTTACGGGGGGCTCAACACCATATATTTT
CASSYGGLNTIYF
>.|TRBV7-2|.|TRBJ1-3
TGTGCCAGCAGCCCTCGGCCCGATGGAAACACCATATATTTT
CASSPRPDGNTIYF
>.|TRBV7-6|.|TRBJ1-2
TGTGCCAGCAGCTTCGGGGGTGAGAGCTACACCTTC
CASSFGGESYTF
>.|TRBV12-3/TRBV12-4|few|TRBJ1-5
TGTGCCAGCAGTCGTAACGACCGAAATCAGCCCCAGCATTTT
CASSRNDRNQPQHF
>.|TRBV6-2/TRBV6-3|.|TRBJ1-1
TGTGCCAGCAGTTACCCCCTTTACACTGAAGCTTTCTTT
CASSYPLYTEAFF
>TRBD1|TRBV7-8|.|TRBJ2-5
TGTGCCAGCAGCTTAAGGACAGGACAAGAGACCCAGTACTTC
CASSLRTGQETQYF
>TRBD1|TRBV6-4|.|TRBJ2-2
TGTGCCTCCAATCCCGGACAGGGGAACACCGGGGAGCTGTTTTTT
CASNPGQGNTGELFF
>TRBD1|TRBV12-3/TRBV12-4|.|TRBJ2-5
TGTGCCAGCGGGACAGGGGGCGGGGAGACCCAGTACTTC
CASGTGGGETQYF
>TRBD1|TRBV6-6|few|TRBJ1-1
TGTGCCAGCAGTTGGGACAGGGGGCTAATGAACACTGAAGCTTTCTTT
CASSWDRGLMNTEAFF
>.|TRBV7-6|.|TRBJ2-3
TGTGCCAGCAGCCTAGGGGGAGGGGCGGCAGATACGCAGTATTTT
CASSLGGGAADTQYF
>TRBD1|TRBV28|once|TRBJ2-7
TGTGGTAGTCTGGACAGGCCTGGCGAGCAGTACTTC
CGSLDRPGEQYF
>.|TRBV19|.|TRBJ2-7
TGTGCCAGTAGTGTTGGACAGACCTACGAGCAGTACTTC
CASSVGQTYEQYF
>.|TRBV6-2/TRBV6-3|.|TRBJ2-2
TGTGCCAGCAGTTACGGACAGTATCCGGGGTCGAACACCGGGGAGCTGTTTTTT
CASSYGQYPGSNTGELFF
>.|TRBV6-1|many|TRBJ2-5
TGTGCCAGCACCAGGGAGTCCCAAGAGACCCAGTACTTC
CASTRESQETQYF
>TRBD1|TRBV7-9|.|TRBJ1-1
TGTGCCAGCAGCCTACCGGGACAGGGGAACGCTGAAGCTTTCTTT
CASSLPGQGNAEAFF
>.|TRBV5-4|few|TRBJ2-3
TGTGCCAGCAGCGTGGTCGGGGACGATACGCAGTATTTT
CASSVVGDDTQYF
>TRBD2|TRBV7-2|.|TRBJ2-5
TGTGCCAGCAGCTTAGCATTAGCGGGGGGCCGGGTCCCAGAGACCCAGTACTTC
CASSLALAGGRVPETQYF
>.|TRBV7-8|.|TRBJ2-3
TGTGCCAGCAGTGGGGCTCCAGATACGCAGTATTTT
CASSGAPDTQYF
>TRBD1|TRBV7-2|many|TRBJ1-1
TGTGCCAGCAGCTCCTCCCCGGGACAGGGGGCAGACACTGAAGCTTTCTTT
CASSSSPGQGADTEAFF
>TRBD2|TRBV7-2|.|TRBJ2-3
TGTGCCAGCAGCTTTATCTTCGGGCCTAGCGGGATGGGCACAGATACGCAGTATTTT
CASSFIFGPSGMGTDTQYF
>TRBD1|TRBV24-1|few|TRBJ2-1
TGTGCCACCAGTGAACCCGGGACAGGGGGTGAGCAGTTCTTC
CATSEPGTGGEQFF
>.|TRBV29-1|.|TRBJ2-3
TGCAGCGTTCTGGGGAAACGCACAGATACGCAGTATTTT
CSVLGKRTDTQYF
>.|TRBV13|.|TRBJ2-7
TGTGCCAGCAGCGCCCGGGGGTTCTACGAGCAGTACTTC
CASSARGFYEQYF
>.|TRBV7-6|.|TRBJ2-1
TGTGCCAGCAGCGCCGCCTATCGTGACAGGTCATGGGAGCAGTTCTTC
CASSAAYRDRSWEQFF
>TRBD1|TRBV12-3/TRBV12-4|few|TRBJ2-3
TGTGCCAGCAGTGACAGGGACCGCACAGATACGCAGTATTTT
CASSDRDRTDTQYF
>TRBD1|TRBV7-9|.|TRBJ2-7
TGTGCCAGCAGCTCCACAGGGGACGAGCAGTACTTC
CASSSTGDEQYF
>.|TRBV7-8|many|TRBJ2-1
TGTGCCAGCAGCTTAGCGTACAGGGTGTCCCACAATGAGCAGTTCTTC
CASSLAYRVSHNEQFF
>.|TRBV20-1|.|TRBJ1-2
TGCAGTGCTAGGCCCCGGCCGGATAACTATGGCTACACCTTC
CSARPRPDNYGYTF
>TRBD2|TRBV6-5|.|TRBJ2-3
TGTGCCAGCAGTTACCGCGGGGGGGGGACAGATACGCAGTATTTT
CASSYRGGGTDTQYF
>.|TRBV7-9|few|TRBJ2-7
TGTGCCAGCAGCTCTATGCCGGGGGCTTCCTACGAGCAGTACTTC
CASSSMPGASYEQYF
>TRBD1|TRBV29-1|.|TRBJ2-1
TGCAGCGCGGACAGGGGTGTTTACAATGAGCAGTTCTTC
CSADRGVYNEQFF
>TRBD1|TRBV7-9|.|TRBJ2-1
TGTGCCAGCAGCACTGGGACAGGGGGCGTTGAGCAGTTCTTC
CASSTGTGGVEQFF
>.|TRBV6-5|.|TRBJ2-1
TGTGCCAGCAGTTACTCGGCGGGGGCGTCCTACAATGAGCAGTTCTTC
CASSYSAGASYNEQFF
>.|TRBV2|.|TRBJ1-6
TGTGCCAGCAGTGAAGCGACAGGAAAAGCCTCACCCCTCCACTTT
CASSEATGKASPLHF
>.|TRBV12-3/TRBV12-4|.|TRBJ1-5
TGTGCCAGCAGTCCTGGGCCTCATCAGCCCCAGCATTTT
CASSPGPHQPQHF
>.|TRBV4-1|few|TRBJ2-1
TGCGCCAGCAGCCAAGAGAGAGATTACAATGAGCAGTTCTTC
CASSQERDYNEQFF
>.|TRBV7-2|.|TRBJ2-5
TGTGCCAGCAGCTACGTCGGGCTAGCGCAAGAGACCCAGTACTTC
CASSYVGLAQETQYF
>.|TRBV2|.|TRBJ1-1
TGTGCCAGCGCAAAGGGGCAGGCCCTTGACACTGAAGCTTTCTTT
CASAKGQALDTEAFF
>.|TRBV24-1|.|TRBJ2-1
TGTGCCACCAGTGATTTGACGGGGTCCCAGGACAATGAGCAGTTCTTC
CATSDLTGSQDNEQFF
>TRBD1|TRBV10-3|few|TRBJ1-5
TGTGCCACCACAGGGGAAGGGGGTAGCAATCAGCCCCAGCATTTT
CATTGEGGSNQPQHF
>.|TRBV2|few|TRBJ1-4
TGTGCCATCACGGTATCAGGCCGAAGGGGGGATGAAAAACTGTTTTTT
CAITVSGRRGDEKLFF
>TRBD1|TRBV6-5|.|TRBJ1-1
TGTGCCAGCAGTTACGACGAGGGGACAGGGAGCACTGAAGCTTTCTTT
CASSYDEGTGSTEAFF
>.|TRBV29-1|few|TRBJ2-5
TGCAGCGTTTGGAGTGCTCAAGAGACCCAGTACTTC
CSVWSAQETQYF
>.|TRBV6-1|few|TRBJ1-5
TGTGCCAGCAGTGCACAGGGAAGCGGACAGCCCCAGCATTTT
CASSAQGSGQPQHF
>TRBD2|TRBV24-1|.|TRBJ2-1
TGTGCCACCAGTGCCTTGACTAGCGGGTACAATGAGCAGTTCTTC
CATSALTSGYNEQFF
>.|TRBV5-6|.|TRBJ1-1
TGTGCCAGCACGGATGCTTTAGCGGGGAGCACTGAAGCTTTCTTT
CASTDALAGSTEAFF
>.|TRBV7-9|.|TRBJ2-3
TGTGCCAGCAGACCCAAGACAGGCCCACCCACAGATACGCAGTATTTT
CASRPKTGPPTDTQYF
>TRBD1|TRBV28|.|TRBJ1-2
TGTGCCACTGCGGGACAGGGGTTACCACAAGCTAACTATGGCTACACCTTC
CATAGQGLPQANYGYTF
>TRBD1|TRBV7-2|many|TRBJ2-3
TGTGCCAGCAGCCATCTGACAGGGGGCCTCGATACGCAGTATTTT
CASSHLTGGLDTQYF
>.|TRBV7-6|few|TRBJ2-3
TGTGCCAGCAGCCCCGCCCCAGGGATAGATACGCAGTATTTT
CASSPAPGIDTQYF
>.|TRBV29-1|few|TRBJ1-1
TGCAGCGTTGAAGATCCGGCTCGTGGGGCCACTGAAGCTTTCTTT
CSVEDPARGATEAFF